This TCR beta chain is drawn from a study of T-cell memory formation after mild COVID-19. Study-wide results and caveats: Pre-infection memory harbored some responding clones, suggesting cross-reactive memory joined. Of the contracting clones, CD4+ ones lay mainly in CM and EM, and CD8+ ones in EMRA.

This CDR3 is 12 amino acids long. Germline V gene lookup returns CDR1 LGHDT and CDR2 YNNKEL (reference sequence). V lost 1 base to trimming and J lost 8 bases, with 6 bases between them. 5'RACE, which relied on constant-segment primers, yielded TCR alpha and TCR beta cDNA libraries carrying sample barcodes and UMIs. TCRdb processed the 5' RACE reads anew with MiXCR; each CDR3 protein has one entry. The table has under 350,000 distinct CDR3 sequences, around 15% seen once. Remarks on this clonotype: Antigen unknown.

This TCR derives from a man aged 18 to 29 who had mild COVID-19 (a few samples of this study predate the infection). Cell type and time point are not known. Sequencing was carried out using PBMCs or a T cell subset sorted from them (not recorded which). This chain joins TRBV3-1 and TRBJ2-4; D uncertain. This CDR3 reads CASSQARDIQYF. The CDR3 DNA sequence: TGTGCCAGCAGCCAAGCTCGGGACATTCAGTACTTC.